A selection of T cell receptor beta chains follows, all from one sample in a study of cytomegalovirus exposure and HLA in healthy donors. Here immunoSEQ multiplex PCR was the method, and the copy in TCRdb shows in-frame clones only, minus some. This table has over 130,000 clones, around 57% appearing once. The sequenced sample was PBMCs. These receptors were obtained from a male donor in good health and CMV-seronegative. Both conserved end residues are part of each CDR3. A D gene is named only where the DNA matches it firmly. For some rows the clone size is stated as once, few or many, or as a class when expanded; others skip it.

CDR3: CATCPPGQFYGYTF
DNA: TGTGCCACCTGTCCCCCGGGACAGTTCTATGGCTACACCTTC
V: TRBV2
size: few
J: TRBJ1-2
D: TRBD1

CDR3: CASSEGLAGDSQYF
DNA: TGTGCCAGCAGTGAGGGACTAGCGGGGGACTCGCAGTATTTT
V: TRBV25-1
size: .
J: TRBJ2-3
D: TRBD2

CDR3: CASEQGATREETQYF
DNA: TGTGCCAGCGAACAGGGGGCCACCAGGGAAGAGACCCAGTACTTC
V: TRBV6-1
size: few
J: TRBJ2-5
D: TRBD1

CDR3: CAISRPVGAYEQYF
DNA: TGTGCCATCAGCCGACCTGTAGGGGCCTACGAGCAGTACTTC
V: TRBV10-3
size: .
J: TRBJ2-7
D: .

CDR3: CASSLASGAGTGELFF
DNA: TGCGCCAGCAGCTTGGCCTCAGGGGCGGGCACCGGGGAGCTGTTTTTT
V: TRBV5-1
size: .
J: TRBJ2-2
D: .

CDR3: CSSSPSGGEYEQYF
DNA: TGTTCCAGCAGCCCCTCGGGGGGGGAATACGAGCAGTACTTC
V: TRBV7-9
size: .
J: TRBJ2-7
D: TRBD2

CDR3: CASSQEDGEADTQYF
DNA: TGTGCCAGCAGCCAAGAGGACGGGGAGGCAGATACGCAGTATTTT
V: TRBV4-2
size: few
J: TRBJ2-3
D: .

CDR3: CASSPTLSGANVLTF
DNA: TGCGCCAGCAGCCCTACCCTCTCTGGGGCCAACGTCCTGACTTTC
V: TRBV5-1
size: .
J: TRBJ2-6
D: .

CDR3: CASSWGQGNQPQHF
DNA: TGTGCCAGCAGCTGGGGACAGGGGAATCAGCCCCAGCATTTT
V: TRBV5-6
size: few
J: TRBJ1-5
D: TRBD1

CDR3: CASSAPGGKYYGYTF
DNA: TGTGCCAGCAGCGCGCCAGGGGGAAAGTACTATGGCTACACCTTC
V: TRBV9
size: .
J: TRBJ1-2
D: TRBD1

CDR3: CASRGGGTVNTEAFF
DNA: TGCGCCAGCAGAGGGGGGGGGACGGTCAACACTGAAGCTTTCTTT
V: TRBV10-1
size: .
J: TRBJ1-1
D: .

CDR3: CASSLGGRLDEQYF
DNA: TGTGCCAGCAGCTTAGGCGGGCGCCTGGACGAGCAGTACTTC
V: TRBV7-6
size: .
J: TRBJ2-7
D: .

CDR3: CASSRSTGLNSPLHF
DNA: TGTGCCAGCAGCCGCTCGACAGGGTTGAATTCACCCCTCCACTTT
V: TRBV28
size: once
J: TRBJ1-6
D: TRBD1

CDR3: CAWSVREARVYGYTF
DNA: TGTGCCTGGAGTGTACGGGAGGCTAGGGTCTACGGCTACACCTTC
V: TRBV30
size: .
J: TRBJ1-2
D: .

CDR3: CASSPRKGDTEAFF
DNA: TGTGCCAGCTCACCTCGTAAGGGGGACACTGAAGCTTTCTTT
V: TRBV18
size: few
J: TRBJ1-1
D: .

CDR3: CASSLASGARLAFF
DNA: TGTGCCAGCAGCTTGGCCAGCGGGGCTAGGTTAGCTTTCTTT
V: TRBV5-6
size: few
J: TRBJ1-1
D: .

CDR3: CASRPLRGRTGELFF
DNA: TGTGCCAGCAGGCCCCTCAGGGGCCGCACCGGGGAGCTGTTTTTT
V: TRBV2
size: .
J: TRBJ2-2
D: .

CDR3: CASSLGQGSEQYF
DNA: TGTGCCAGCAGTTTAGGACAGGGCTCCGAGCAGTACTTC
V: TRBV28
size: .
J: TRBJ2-7
D: TRBD1

CDR3: CASSLMEFGGLDGYTF
DNA: TGTGCCAGCAGTTTAATGGAGTTTGGCGGTTTAGATGGCTACACCTTC
V: TRBV27
size: .
J: TRBJ1-2
D: .

CDR3: CASSWRVTGELFF
DNA: TGTGCCAGCAGTTGGCGGGTGACCGGGGAGCTGTTTTTT
V: TRBV6-6
size: .
J: TRBJ2-2
D: .

CDR3: CASSLALQGAATNEKLFF
DNA: TGTGCCAGCAGCTTAGCGCTACAGGGGGCTGCAACTAATGAAAAACTGTTTTTT
V: TRBV7-8
size: few
J: TRBJ1-4
D: TRBD1

CDR3: CASSVSGTSGGPAQFF
DNA: TGTGCCAGCAGTGTCTCCGGGACTAGCGGGGGGCCGGCTCAGTTCTTC
V: TRBV2
size: few
J: TRBJ2-1
D: TRBD2

CDR3: CASSPDRVVTEAFF
DNA: TGTGCCAGCAGTCCCGACAGGGTAGTCACTGAAGCTTTCTTT
V: TRBV6-5
size: .
J: TRBJ1-1
D: TRBD1

CDR3: CASSDRGGDSPLHF
DNA: TGTGCCAGCAGTGACAGGGGTGGGGATTCACCCCTCCACTTT
V: TRBV9
size: few
J: TRBJ1-6
D: TRBD1

CDR3: CATSREGGRQPQHF
DNA: TGTGCCACCAGCAGAGAGGGAGGGCGACAGCCCCAGCATTTT
V: TRBV15
size: .
J: TRBJ1-5
D: .

CDR3: CASSFRSGYAEAFF
DNA: TGTGCCAGCAGTTTTCGTTCGGGTTACGCTGAAGCTTTCTTT
V: TRBV27
size: .
J: TRBJ1-1
D: .

CDR3: CASRPLDRGSDEQFF
DNA: TGTGCCAGCAGACCACTGGACAGGGGGAGCGATGAGCAGTTCTTC
V: TRBV27
size: .
J: TRBJ2-1
D: TRBD1

CDR3: CASKTAGNEQYF
DNA: TGTGCCAGCAAAACAGCAGGGAACGAGCAGTACTTC
V: TRBV5-4
size: .
J: TRBJ2-7
D: .

CDR3: CSVVGGPHGYTF
DNA: TGCAGCGTTGTCGGGGGGCCCCATGGCTACACCTTC
V: TRBV29-1
size: few
J: TRBJ1-2
D: .

CDR3: CASSLVGSDNEQFF
DNA: TGTGCCAGCAGCTTGGTGGGGAGCGACAATGAGCAGTTCTTC
V: TRBV7-9
size: .
J: TRBJ2-1
D: .

CDR3: CASSEGLRSYEQYF
DNA: TGTGCCAGCAGTGAGGGACTACGATCCTACGAGCAGTACTTC
V: TRBV6-1
size: .
J: TRBJ2-7
D: TRBD2

CDR3: CASSFDPLAQWEETQYF
DNA: TGTGCCAGCAGTTTTGATCCCCTAGCCCAATGGGAAGAGACCCAGTACTTC
V: TRBV28
size: once
J: TRBJ2-5
D: .

CDR3: CSVPSGQGWPDTQYF
DNA: TGCAGCGTTCCATCAGGACAGGGGTGGCCAGATACGCAGTATTTT
V: TRBV29-1
size: .
J: TRBJ2-3
D: TRBD1

CDR3: CASSLGTGYEQYF
DNA: TGTGCCAGCAGTTTAGGGACAGGCTACGAGCAGTACTTC
V: TRBV27
size: .
J: TRBJ2-7
D: TRBD1

CDR3: CASSQGAHYEQYF
DNA: TGCGCCAGCAGCCAGGGGGCGCATTACGAGCAGTACTTC
V: TRBV10-2
size: .
J: TRBJ2-7
D: TRBD1

CDR3: CASSSTGTGHGEAFF
DNA: TGTGCCAGCAGCTCGACCGGGACAGGTCACGGTGAAGCTTTCTTT
V: TRBV7-9
size: .
J: TRBJ1-1
D: TRBD1